This T cell receptor beta chain was identified in a study of low-dose radiotherapy and immunotherapy resistance in tumors. For the study at large: The 200 mg/m2 dose of intravenous cyclophosphamide was given every two weeks, one day before radiation and immunotherapy.

This clonotype was picked up many times. Germline V CDR1 and CDR2: MNHNS, SASEGT. Unmatched junction bases numbered 4, after V lost 6 bases and J lost 5 bases. The CDR3 runs to 13 residues. Primers used for first-strand cDNA, a TRAV- and TRBV-specific set, covered both alpha and beta chains. It was with a constant-region primer and a V-primer adapter that TCRs were amplified over roughly 20 PCR cycles. Amplification (by in vitro transcription) was performed on isolated mRNA. TCRdb fed the reads into MiXCR, producing one record per CDR3 protein. The table has around 80,000 distinct CDR3 sequences, 15% to 20% seen once. Time point meaning: after trial treatment. Treatment reported: LDRT plus nivolumab, ipilimumab, low-dose cyclophosphamide and aspirin (RACIN trial). Nivolumab, ipilimumab, aspirin, low-dose cyclophosphamide and low-dose radiotherapy were given to donors. The patients who were eligible all carried advanced solid tumors that lacked tumor-infiltrating lymphocytes, meaning the tumors were TIL-negative.

The sample consisted of PBMCs, taken after low-dose radiotherapy plus immunotherapy. The genes are TRBV6-1 and TRBJ2-1; the match to TRBD1 covers 7 bases. The clonotype comes from a male donor with prostate cancer. The CDR3 sequence: CASRYRGDNEQFF. The CDR3 DNA reads TGTGCCAGCAGGTACAGGGGAGACAATGAGCAGTTCTTC.